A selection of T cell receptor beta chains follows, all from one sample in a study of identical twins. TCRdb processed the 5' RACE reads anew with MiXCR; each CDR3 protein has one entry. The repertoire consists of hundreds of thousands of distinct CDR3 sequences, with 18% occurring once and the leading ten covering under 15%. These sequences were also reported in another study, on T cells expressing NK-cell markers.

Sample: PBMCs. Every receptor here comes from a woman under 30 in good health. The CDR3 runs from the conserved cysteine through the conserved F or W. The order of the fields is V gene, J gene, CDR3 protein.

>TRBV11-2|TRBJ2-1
CASSLGGTNEQFF
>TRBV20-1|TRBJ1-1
CSASTTGYGNTEAFF
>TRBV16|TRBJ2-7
CASSQLDSYEQYF
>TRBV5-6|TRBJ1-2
CASSLGGTGPYGYTF
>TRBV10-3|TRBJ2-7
CAISVGGNEQYF
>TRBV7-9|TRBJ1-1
CASLVGRATEAFF
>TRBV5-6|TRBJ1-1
CASSSIETGNTEAFF
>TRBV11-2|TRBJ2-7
CASSRFPGWHEQYF
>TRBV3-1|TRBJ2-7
CASSRQSGRPYEQYF
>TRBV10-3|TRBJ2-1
CAISESVGAGGGAHNEQFF
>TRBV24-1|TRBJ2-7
CATSDLRDRYEQYF
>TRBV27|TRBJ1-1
CASSHLRDGYTEAFF
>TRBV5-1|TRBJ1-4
CASSLKQGFEKLFF
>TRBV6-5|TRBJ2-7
CASSYLGEPGGEQYF
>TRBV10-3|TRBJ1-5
CAISVNGNQPQHF
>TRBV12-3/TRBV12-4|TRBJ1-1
CASTKSGSGNTEAFF
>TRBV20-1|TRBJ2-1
CSARALRGAYNEQFF
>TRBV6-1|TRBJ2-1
CASSRAISYNEQFF
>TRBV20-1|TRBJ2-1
CSARDPAGPHNEQFF
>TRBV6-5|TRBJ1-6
CASSYSSRGRSPLHF
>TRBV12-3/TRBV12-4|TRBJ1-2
CASSRMGYGYTF
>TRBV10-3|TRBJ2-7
CAISEGLWQYF
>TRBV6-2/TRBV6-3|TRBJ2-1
CASSYFRGNDEQFF
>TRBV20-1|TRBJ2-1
CSAGVPGLAPNEQFF
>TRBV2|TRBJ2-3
CASKTQGATSVSTDTQYF
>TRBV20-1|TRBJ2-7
CSARDLRAGGPYEQYF
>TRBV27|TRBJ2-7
CASSLFPGGSSYEQYF
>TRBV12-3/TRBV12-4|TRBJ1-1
CASSFSGTGYEAFF
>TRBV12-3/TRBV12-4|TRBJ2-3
CASSTPTRTQYF
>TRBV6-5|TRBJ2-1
CASSYKLAGGRNEQFF
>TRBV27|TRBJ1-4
CASRRRVEANEKLFF
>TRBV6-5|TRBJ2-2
CASSYSRGGTGELFF
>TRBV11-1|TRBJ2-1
CASSNTATSGGASSYNEQFF
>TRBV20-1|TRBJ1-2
CSATGGAGYGYTF
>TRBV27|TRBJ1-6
CASSVLRFDSPLHF
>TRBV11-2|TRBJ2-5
CASSQHQETQYF
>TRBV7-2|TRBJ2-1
CASSLVRVQRNEQFF
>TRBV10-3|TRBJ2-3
CATREGGVADTQYF
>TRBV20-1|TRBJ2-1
CSASGGTGNLGFF
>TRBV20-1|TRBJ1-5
CSAKNRGNQPQHF
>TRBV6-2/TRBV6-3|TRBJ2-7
CASSHAPFGLANSYEQYF
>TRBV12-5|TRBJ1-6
CASLRDRAWNSPLHF